This entry concerns a single TCR beta chain. The data stem from a study of blood T cell repertoires in COVID-19. CDR1 SGHVT and CDR2 SQSDAQ come from the germline V gene. This CDR3 has 13 amino acids. The J segment lost 4 bases and the V segment lost 8 bases, leaving 5 bases of the junction unmatched. This table comes from immunoSEQ multiplex PCR, and its TCRdb copy is limited to in-frame clones, with some not included. Altogether about 120,000 clones are present, 75% to 85% being singletons, with the ten largest covering around 8%. Sequenced material: peripheral blood. The rearrangement uses TRBV7-4 and TRBJ1-5, with 7 bases that match TRBD1. The TCR was taken from a man aged 70-80 years with acute or convalescent COVID-19. The CDR3 is CASPGQSNQPQHF. The CDR3 DNA reads as TGTGCCAGCCCGGGACAGTCGAATCAGCCCCAGCATTTT.